This T cell receptor beta chain was recovered during a study of blood T cell repertoires in COVID-19. The overall study: PBMCs, B-cell-depleted T cells, or T cells were the source of the cDNA or gDNA that made up the material.

Profiling relied on immunoSEQ multiplex PCR, and the TCRdb table lists in-frame clones only, not all of them. The sample holds 200,000 to 250,000 clones, roughly four fifths seen once. Participants were aged about 18 to 90 years, lived in about two dozen US areas, and enrolled virtually. Researchers sorted participants into cohorts using their self-reported clinical history. The CDR3 spans 16 residues. Trimming removed 3 bases from V and 6 bases from J, with 18 bases in between. Germline CDR1 SGHRS, CDR2 YFSETQ. The clonotype comes from a woman in her fifties or sixties who had recovered from COVID-19. The sample was PBMCs or T cells enriched from blood (not recorded which). The rearrangement uses TRBV5-1 and TRBJ1-4, with TRBD1 as a possible D gene (6 bases). In DNA, the CDR3 is TGCGCCAGCAGCTCCCGTGCCGGGACAAGAGATGAAAAACTGTTTTTT. Encoded protein: CASSSRAGTRDEKLFF.